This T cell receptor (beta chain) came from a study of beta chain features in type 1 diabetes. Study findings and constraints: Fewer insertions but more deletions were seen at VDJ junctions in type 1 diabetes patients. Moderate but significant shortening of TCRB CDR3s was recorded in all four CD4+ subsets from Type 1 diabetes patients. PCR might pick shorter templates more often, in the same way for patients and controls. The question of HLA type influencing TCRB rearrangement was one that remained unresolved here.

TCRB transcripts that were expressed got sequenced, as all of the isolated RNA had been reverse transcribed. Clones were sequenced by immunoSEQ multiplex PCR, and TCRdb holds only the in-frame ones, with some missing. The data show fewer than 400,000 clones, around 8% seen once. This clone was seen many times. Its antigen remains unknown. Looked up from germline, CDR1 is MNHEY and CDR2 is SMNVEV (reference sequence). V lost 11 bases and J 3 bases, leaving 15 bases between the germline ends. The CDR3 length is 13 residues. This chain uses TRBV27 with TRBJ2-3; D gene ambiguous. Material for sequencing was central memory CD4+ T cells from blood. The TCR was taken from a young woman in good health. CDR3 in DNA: TGTGCCCAATTATGGAAAGGGACAGATACGCAGTATTTT. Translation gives CAQLWKGTDTQYF.